This is a list of T cell receptor beta chains from one sample in a study of vaccination effects on CD4 cells after COVID-19. These receptors' targets are unknown. Clones were sequenced by immunoSEQ multiplex PCR, and TCRdb holds only the in-frame ones, with some missing. The sample shows approximately 44,000 clones, 77% of them seen only once. Sequencing used CD4+ T cells from PBMCs cultured with HCoV-NL63 spike peptides, obtained before COVID-19 vaccination. Receptor source: a human donor who received a COVID-19 vaccine. CDR3s include the opening cysteine and the closing phenylalanine or tryptophan. The D gene is left open where the match is weak. Clone size appears in some rows only: once, few, many, or a class for an expanded clone.

j_call	d_call	cdr3_length	clone_size	v_call	cdr3_nt	cdr3_aa
TRBJ1-2	.	15	.	TRBV19	TGTGCCAGTAGTATAGGGGCAGGGATCGGCTATGGCTACACCTTC	CASSIGAGIGYGYTF
TRBJ1-1	.	12	.	TRBV12-3/TRBV12-4	TGTGCCAGCAGATCAAGAAATCTTGAAGCTTTCTTT	CASRSRNLEAFF
TRBJ1-4	.	15	once	TRBV9	TGTGCCAGCAGCGAACAGGGTGACCGGGGGGAAAAACTGTTTTTT	CASSEQGDRGEKLFF
TRBJ1-1	.	13	.	TRBV18	TGTGCCAGCTCACCACCGGGGAACACTGAAGCTTTCTTT	CASSPPGNTEAFF
TRBJ1-6	.	14	few	TRBV7-8	TGTGCCAGCAGCTTGGCGGGAACAAATTCACCCCTCCACTTT	CASSLAGTNSPLHF
TRBJ2-2	.	14	.	TRBV6-5	TGTGCCAGCAGGGACCAGGGGAAGGGCGGGGAGCTGTTTTTT	CASRDQGKGGELFF
TRBJ2-3	TRBD2	18	.	TRBV3-1/TRBV3-2	TGTGCCAGCAGCCAACCCGGGTTAGCGGGTGGGAGCACAGATACGCAGTATTTT	CASSQPGLAGGSTDTQYF
TRBJ2-5	.	13	.	TRBV5-4	TGTGCCAGCAGCTCCGGGCTTGATAATAACCAGTACTTC	CASSSGLDNNQYF
TRBJ2-4	.	17	.	TRBV18	TGTGCCAGCTCACAGATGACAGTTTCCCTAGCCAAAAACATTCAGTACTTC	CASSQMTVSLAKNIQYF
TRBJ1-1	.	11	.	TRBV30	TGTGCCTGGAGTCGTAACACTGAAGCTTTCTTT	CAWSRNTEAFF
TRBJ2-1	.	15	.	TRBV5-5	TGTGCCAGCAGCCCAAGGACAAGGAGCTACAATGAGCAGTTCTTC	CASSPRTRSYNEQFF
TRBJ1-1	TRBD1	14	.	TRBV18	TGTGCCAGCTCACGGGACAGCTTGCGAACCGAAGCTTTCTTT	CASSRDSLRTEAFF
TRBJ2-1	.	13	.	TRBV5-6	TGTGCCAGCAGCTGGCAGGCATACAATGAGCAGTTCTTC	CASSWQAYNEQFF
TRBJ1-4	.	15	few	TRBV27	TGTGCCAGCAGTATGGCGTTGGCAACGCGGGAAAAACTGTTTTTT	CASSMALATREKLFF
TRBJ1-2	.	17	.	TRBV6-1	TGTGCCAGCCGTGAGCGATGGACGAGCGACCCTAACTATGGCTACACCTTC	CASRERWTSDPNYGYTF
TRBJ2-3	TRBD2	18	.	TRBV7-2	TGTGCCAGCAGCCTGACTAGCGGGGGGCAGTTTAGCACAGATACGCAGTATTTT	CASSLTSGGQFSTDTQYF
TRBJ1-6	.	16	few	TRBV5-6	TGTGCCAGCAGCTTGGCCGAGGGGATCAGGTATTCACCCCTCCACTTT	CASSLAEGIRYSPLHF
TRBJ2-2	TRBD1	15	.	TRBV7-3	TGTGCCAGCAGCTCGACAGGGGGCAACACCGGGGAGCTGTTTTTT	CASSSTGGNTGELFF
TRBJ1-2	.	12	.	TRBV28	TGTGCCAGCAGACAGGGTTCAGAGGGCTACACCTTC	CASRQGSEGYTF
TRBJ2-3	TRBD1	16	.	TRBV5-4	TGTGCCAGCAGCCGGACAGGGGCTCGGGGCACAGATACGCAGTATTTT	CASSRTGARGTDTQYF
TRBJ1-3	.	12	few	TRBV5-5	TGTGCCAGCACGGGGTTTGGAAACACCATATATTTT	CASTGFGNTIYF
TRBJ2-3	.	16	.	TRBV7-9	TGTGCCAGCAGCAGAGCAACAGGGACCGGCACAGATACGCAGTATTTT	CASSRATGTGTDTQYF
TRBJ1-2	.	13	.	TRBV12-3/TRBV12-4	TGTGCCAGCAGTTTAGAAGGAGGATATGGCTACACCTTC	CASSLEGGYGYTF
TRBJ2-4	TRBD1	16	.	TRBV2	TGTGCCAGCATCCGGGACAGGGGGGCGGCCAAAAACATTCAGTACTTC	CASIRDRGAAKNIQYF
TRBJ2-2	.	18	few	TRBV24-1	TGTGCCACCAGTGACCCGAGGGGGAGTCAGGGGAACACCGGGGAGCTGTTTTTT	CATSDPRGSQGNTGELFF
TRBJ2-3	TRBD2	15	.	TRBV6-5	TGTGCCAGCAGTTTTCAGCGGGGGATCACAGATACGCAGTATTTT	CASSFQRGITDTQYF
TRBJ2-2	.	16	few	TRBV4-3	TGCGCCAGCAGCCTTCCAGCCGGGCCGTTCTCCGGGGAGCTGTTTTTT	CASSLPAGPFSGELFF
TRBJ1-6	.	17	.	TRBV4-1	TGCGCCAGCAGCCGATCCCTCGGGGAAAGTGGAAATTCACCCCTCCACTTT	CASSRSLGESGNSPLHF
TRBJ1-3	.	14	.	TRBV19	TGTGCCAGTACCAAGGACAGAAGCGGAAACACCATATATTTT	CASTKDRSGNTIYF
TRBJ2-1	.	13	few	TRBV10-3	TGTGCCATCAGGGGTACCGGGGGCAATGAGCAGTTCTTC	CAIRGTGGNEQFF
TRBJ2-3	.	15	.	TRBV18	TGTGCCAGCTCACCACCGGGCAAACGCACAGATACGCAGTATTTT	CASSPPGKRTDTQYF
TRBJ1-2	.	14	.	TRBV7-2	TGTGCCAGCAGCCCCCGAGTGGGGGCGGATGGCTACACCTTC	CASSPRVGADGYTF
TRBJ1-2	TRBD1	12	.	TRBV6-5	TGTGCCAGCAGGGACAGGGGGCAGGGCTACACCTTC	CASRDRGQGYTF
TRBJ1-1	.	15	.	TRBV2	TGTGCCAGCAGTGAAAATCGACAGAGGAACACTGAAGCTTTCTTT	CASSENRQRNTEAFF
TRBJ1-1	.	13	.	TRBV7-9	TGTGCCAGCAGCTTACAGGAGTGGACTGAAGCTTTCTTT	CASSLQEWTEAFF
TRBJ1-5	.	16	.	TRBV18	TGTGCCAGCTCACCAGTCCAGTCAGGGGGCAATCAGCCCCAGCATTTT	CASSPVQSGGNQPQHF
TRBJ2-3	.	14	.	TRBV7-2	TGTGCCAGCAGCTCTTTTGGTGTAACAGATACGCAGTATTTT	CASSSFGVTDTQYF
TRBJ2-3	TRBD2	14	.	TRBV24-1	TGTGCCACCAGTGATTTGGTAGCGGGGGATACGCAGTATTTT	CATSDLVAGDTQYF
TRBJ1-6	.	14	.	TRBV6-5	TGTGCCAGCAAACAGGGCTCGAGTAATTCACCCCTCCACTTT	CASKQGSSNSPLHF
TRBJ2-5	.	15	once	TRBV7-8	TGTGCCAGCAGCCTAACCGGAGGGGCCGGAGAGACCCAGTACTTC	CASSLTGGAGETQYF
TRBJ1-3	.	11	.	TRBV29-1	TGCAGCGCAGACTCTGGAAACACCATATATTTT	CSADSGNTIYF
TRBJ1-4	.	16	.	TRBV5-5	TGTGCCAGCAGCTTAACAGGGCGGTTGCCTAATGAAAAACTGTTTTTT	CASSLTGRLPNEKLFF
TRBJ1-1	.	14	.	TRBV2	TGTGCCAGCATTCCGACACGACCGAACACTGAAGCTTTCTTT	CASIPTRPNTEAFF
TRBJ1-2	TRBD1	13	once	TRBV2	TGTGCCAGTTGGGACAGGGCCGCTGGTGGCTACACCTTC	CASWDRAAGGYTF
TRBJ1-6	.	12	.	TRBV7-9	TGTGCCAGCACGAGGGGTAATTCACCCCTCCACTTT	CASTRGNSPLHF
TRBJ2-5	TRBD1	14	.	TRBV5-1	TGCGCCAGCAGCTTAACCGGGACAGAGGAGACCCAGTACTTC	CASSLTGTEETQYF
TRBJ1-2	.	15	.	TRBV5-1	TGCGCCAGCAGCTTGGGAGAGCCATTGAACTATGGCTACACCTTC	CASSLGEPLNYGYTF